This T cell receptor (beta chain) was observed in a study of human T cells and chemical hapten exposure. Background on the study: Skin of the upper inner arm, roughly 2 cm by roughly 2 cm, received 2% DPC for sensitization.

TCRdb itself ran the RACE reads through MiXCR, one entry per CDR3 protein. The sample records under 450,000 distinct CDR3 sequences, 4.8% being singletons. In germline, CDR1 is ENHRY, CDR2 SYGVKD. There are 15 residues in the CDR3. With 4 bases removed from V and 0 bases from J, the gap between germline ends came to 13 bases. Described time point: patch test 1, 2 weeks after DPC sensitization. As for treatment: therapeutic diphenylcyclopropenone sensitization with weekly scalp DPC. This clonotype came up many times. Its antigen is currently unknown. Findings of the study overall: TCRs above 1 in 1000 frequency did not change with DPC sensitization. Positively correlated with patch test score were the counts of PT1 expanded TCRs.

This receptor was taken from a woman aged 50 to 60 with alopecia areata. Some clones in this sample may be carry-over from other donors' samples. This specimen consisted of whole blood, obtained in connection with sensitization to the hapten diphenylcyclopropenone (DPC). The gene calls are TRBV10-3 and TRBJ2-7; TRBD1 is a possible D gene (6 bases). This CDR3 reads CAISGAGASSYEQYF. The CDR3 DNA reads TGTGCCATCAGTGGGGCAGGGGCGAGCTCCTACGAGCAGTACTTC.